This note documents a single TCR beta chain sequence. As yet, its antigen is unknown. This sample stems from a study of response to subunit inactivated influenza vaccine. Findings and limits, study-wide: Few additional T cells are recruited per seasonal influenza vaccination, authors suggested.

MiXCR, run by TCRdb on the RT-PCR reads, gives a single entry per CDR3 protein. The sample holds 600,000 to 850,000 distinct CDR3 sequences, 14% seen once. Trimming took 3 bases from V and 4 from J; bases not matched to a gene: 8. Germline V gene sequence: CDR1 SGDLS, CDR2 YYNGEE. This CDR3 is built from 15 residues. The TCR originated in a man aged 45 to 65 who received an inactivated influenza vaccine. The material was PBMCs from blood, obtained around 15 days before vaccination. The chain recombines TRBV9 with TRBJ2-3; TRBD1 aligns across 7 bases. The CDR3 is CASSARGQSSDTQYF. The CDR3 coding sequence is TGTGCCAGCAGCGCAAGGGGGCAGTCATCAGATACGCAGTATTTT.